This T cell receptor beta chain came from a study of cytomegalovirus exposure and HLA in healthy donors. Across the study: An analysis done earlier identified around 100 million unique TCR beta sequences from about 179 million T cells. Study findings and constraints: Analysis was carried out at a later point, and it linked a missense DCLRE1C variant to TCR beta V- and J-gene trimming. Per published reports, the classifier diagnosed cytomegalovirus status with high specificity and sensitivity.

The CDR3 covers 14 residues. Trimming cost V 2 bases and J 3 bases, with 9 bases left between them. Germline assignment: CDR1 SGHAT and CDR2 FQNNGV. In regard to this clone: Its antigen is as yet unknown.

The PCR employed 60 Vbeta primers together with 13 Jbeta primers. Sequencing was performed with immunoSEQ multiplex PCR; in TCRdb, only in-frame clones are kept and a portion is missing. The table includes some 60,000 clones, about 85% detected once. This chain uses TRBV11-2 with TRBJ2-3; maybe TRBD1 (6 bases). Sequenced material: PBMCs. This TCR derives from a female donor in good health and CMV-seronegative. The DNA of the CDR3 is TGTGCCAGCAGCTTATACCAGGGGACAGATACGCAGTATTTT. Protein: CASSLYQGTDTQYF.